This T cell receptor beta chain was retrieved from a study of cytomegalovirus exposure and HLA in healthy donors (dated by TCRdb to the late 2010s). Concerning the study at large: An earlier analysis of 550 to 700 of the donors reported roughly 270 Gb of sequence data and 117 million unique TCR beta sequences from roughly 180 million T cells. Donor age, sex, ethnicity and CMV serostatus were compiled alongside the repertoire data. An early release that covered 640 HLA-typed donors contained 250 to 350 gigabases of sequencing data and tens of millions of unique TCR sequences. A later analysis re-analyzed previously published TCR beta repertoires from 650 to 800 donors and added high-resolution HLA genotyping to study TCR occurrence patterns. A later genetic analysis took genome-wide SNP genotypes for about three fifths of the 666 donors and used that subset as a discovery cohort. The study combined high-throughput TCR immunosequencing, statistical association of individual TCRs with disease status, and machine learning to predict cytomegalovirus infection status. The number of donors typed differed by locus, with about 629-640 for A, B, C, DRB1 and DQB1, roughly 520 for DQA1, over 600 for DPA1, and about 450 for DPB1. A separate validation cohort of about 110 different subjects was used in addition to the roughly 620-subject first cohort. Four to six DR-DQ haplotypes were handled as single units for association and clustering, since linkage in the cohort was strong. Rather than using new phenotypic data, the later analysis identified candidate immune exposures from TCR beta sequences and from how often those sequences occurred across donors. Among 398 genotyped donors of the cohort, an average of around 240,000 unique TCR beta nucleotide sequences were sequenced per donor, roughly 20% of them non-productive. HLA typing included class I and class II loci at four-digit resolution. The T cell repertoires of 670 or so subjects were profiled by immunosequencing and related to cytomegalovirus serostatus. The study was designed to test whether signatures of past pathogen exposure could be identified by cataloging public T cell receptors. Among the roughly 380 genotyped donors, around 81% belonged to the genetic ancestry cluster associated with self-reported Caucasian donors. Every repertoire in the discovery cohort had been generated on one and the same sequencing platform. To decide whether each TCR beta V gene segment behaved as functional or pseudogenic, an earlier analysis of nearly 600 of the donors relied on high-throughput TCR beta sequencing. The investigation overall reported the following: When HLA alleles, especially DR and DQ, strongly co-occurred, attributing TCR associations to individual alleles was difficult. In vitro tests confirmed that a few of the cytomegalovirus-associated TCR beta chains recognize cytomegalovirus antigens. In the study, roughly 160 TCR beta chains were listed as associated with cytomegalovirus. The cohort was sequenced for TCR beta chains only, and without alpha or paired-chain data the features that could be detected were limited. According to a later genetic analysis, donors in an Asian-associated ancestry cluster had fewer N-insertions in productive TCRs than the roughly 700-donor mean. HLA typing was unavailable for some donors at each locus, so association tests used only the typed subset. In a later genetic analysis, a missense DCLRE1C variant was associated with V-gene and J-gene trimming of TCR beta chains, and the association was replicated in an independent cohort. Sequencing depth was assumed to be roughly uniform across donors in the presence/absence analyses, though that assumption may not hold. Most CMV-associated TCR beta chains appeared to be HLA-restricted in a later analysis, and the HLA associations seemed to be driven largely by CMV exposure. The authors suggested that the approach could potentially be generalized to other disease states and immunological phenotypes. At a false discovery rate of 0.05, a later analysis linked around 15,000 TCR beta sequences to specific HLA alleles. A further reported finding was that TCR beta sequences accurately predicted the HLA-A and HLA-B alleles for most subjects in the first cohort. A cluster of highly shared sequence variants was judged likely to represent a technical artifact of the sequencing pipeline. Because counts were too low, about 15 rarely observed V segments, including chromosome 9 orphons, were left out of the earlier analysis of about 620 of the donors. Broadly in line with IMGT annotations, most TCR beta V segments showed up in productive rearrangements about 87% or about 30% of the time in an earlier analysis of about 500 of the donors. Most TCR sequences were observed very rarely across donors, whereas some public TCRs were present in many individuals. A later analysis found that HLA-associated TCR beta chains were more clonally expanded and had lower generation probabilities than equally common non-associated chains. Immune exposure information for the cohort was limited to CMV serostatus. Several of the top co-occurrence clusters appeared to be linked to parvovirus B19, influenza, CMV and Epstein-Barr virus, according to a later analysis. Linkage disequilibrium might explain the correlated functional status among segregating V segments, but an unknown experimental factor could not be excluded. In both the original and validation cohorts, the classifier was reported to diagnose cytomegalovirus status with high specificity and sensitivity. According to a later analysis, TCR association rates differed among HLA loci, with DRB1 alleles showing the most associated TCRs and HLA-C alleles showing the fewest.

On this clone: The target of this receptor is not known. Within one base of it there is no much larger clone, and no base qualities were kept.

In total, 500 to 700 healthy bone marrow donors made up the cohort. At the time of sampling, every cohort member was nominally healthy, though immune exposures that went unrecorded were likely present. The donor tested CMV seropositive and was one of the 289 seropositive cohort members. A peripheral blood sample was provided by each donor, and peripheral blood mononuclear cells were used for TCR beta sequencing. The Qiagen DNeasy Blood Extraction Kit was used to extract genomic DNA from the blood cell samples. Library generation was performed with the immunoSEQ multiplex PCR assay. The multiplex PCR relied on a mix of 60 forward primers for TCR Vbeta segments and 13 reverse primers for TCR Jbeta segments. A multiplex PCR assay on genomic DNA amplified the CDR3 region of rearranged TCR beta genes. On the Illumina HiSeq System, the amplified TCR beta libraries were sequenced as 87-base-pair reads. For the original study's pipeline: A later analysis tallied around 82 million unique TCR beta chains across the 700 or so repertoires, and about 12 million of those chains were shared by two or more donors. To remove PCR and sequencing errors, raw reads were error-corrected and collapsed into unique sequences using a nearest-neighbor algorithm that merged closely related sequences. V, D and J gene segments were assigned by aligning CDR3 sequences to IMGT reference sequences. Each retained sequence needed at least a six-nucleotide match to both a V gene segment and a J gene segment. A rearrangement counted as productive if the CDR3 had no stop codons and remained in frame with V and J, and every other rearrangement counted as non-productive. Following IMGT convention, CDR3 was defined as the stretch from the second conserved V-encoded cysteine up to the conserved J-encoded phenylalanine. The earlier analysis of about 500 of the donors excluded sequences that lacked an unambiguous match to a single V gene segment. In an earlier analysis of several hundred of the donors, V segments were called functional above 56.7% productive rearrangements and were called segregating when the between-donor standard deviation exceeded 5%. To diagnose cytomegalovirus status from the catalog of TCR beta chain sequences, a statistical classification framework was built. In a later analysis, V and J genes were assigned by comparing TCR nucleotide sequences against IMGT/GENE-DB human TR gene sequences. A later analysis assigned CDR3 sequences and most-parsimonious VDJ recombination scenarios with the TCRdist pipeline. A later analysis defined each TCR beta chain by its CDR3 amino acid sequence plus V-gene family, and excluded reads lacking a unique V-gene family. A later analysis removed over 500 highly shared, low-generation-probability nucleotide sequences to deal with suspected cross-contamination and a sequencing artifact. For each public chain, a later analysis derived a clonal expansion index from normalized ranks of inferred template counts within each repertoire. A later analysis computed generation probabilities with a VDJ recombination model fitted to out-of-frame rearrangements, and checked the results against IGoR. In a later analysis, TCR-TCR, TCR-HLA and TCR-CMV co-occurrence was scored with hypergeometric tests, and a repertoire-size bias correction was applied to TCR pairs. In a later analysis, false discovery rates were estimated by permuting HLA or CMV assignments 20 times. In a later analysis, co-occurring TCRs were grouped using DBSCAN, with TCRdist sequence similarity added in when clustering inside HLA-allele-positive subsets. For co-occurrence clustering, repertoires with fewer than 30,000 or more than 120,000 public chains were excluded, along with a handful of repertoires with anomalous nucleotide sharing. Imported from immuneACCESS, the table was reduced by TCRdb to in-frame sequences with V and J called. These copies leave out some clones; in studies compared against another copy, an unresolved V gene accounts for under half, and the cause of the remainder is not known. That table gives V, J and clone size, and the DNA gave D and trimming. In this sample the table shows about 99,000 clones, 75% to 85% of which occur a single time. The ten largest clones add up to about 3.6% of the sample.

The sample was PBMCs. The sequence was obtained from a male donor in good health and CMV-seropositive.

CDR3 loop: CASSLANSAQETQYF. The sequence in DNA is TGCGCCAGCAGCTTGGCGAACTCCGCCCAAGAGACCCAGTACTTC. The chain is made from TRBV5-1 and TRBJ2-5; a confident D gene designation cannot be given. V is pared back by 0 bases and J by 1 base, with 10 bases lying between the germline termini. From the cysteine up to the phenylalanine, the CDR3 has a length of 15 residues. Here the CDR3 DNA is all that survives: 45 bases in frame from base 1. Taken from the germline V gene, the CDR1 and CDR2 loops are SGHRS and YFSETQ.